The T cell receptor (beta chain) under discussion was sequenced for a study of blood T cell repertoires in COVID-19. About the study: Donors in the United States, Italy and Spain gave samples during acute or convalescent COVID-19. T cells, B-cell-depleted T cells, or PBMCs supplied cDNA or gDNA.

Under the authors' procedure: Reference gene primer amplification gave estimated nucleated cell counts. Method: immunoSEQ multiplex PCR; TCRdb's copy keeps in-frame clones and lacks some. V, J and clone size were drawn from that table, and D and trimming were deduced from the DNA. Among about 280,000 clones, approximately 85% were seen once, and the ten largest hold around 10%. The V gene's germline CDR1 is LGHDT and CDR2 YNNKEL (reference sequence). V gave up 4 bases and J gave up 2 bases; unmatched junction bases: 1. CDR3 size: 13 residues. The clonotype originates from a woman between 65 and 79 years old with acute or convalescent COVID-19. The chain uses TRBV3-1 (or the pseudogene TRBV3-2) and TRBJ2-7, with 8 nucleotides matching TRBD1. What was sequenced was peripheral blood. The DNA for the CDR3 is TGTGCCAGCAGCCGACAGGGGACCTACGAGCAGTACTTC. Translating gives CASSRQGTYEQYF.